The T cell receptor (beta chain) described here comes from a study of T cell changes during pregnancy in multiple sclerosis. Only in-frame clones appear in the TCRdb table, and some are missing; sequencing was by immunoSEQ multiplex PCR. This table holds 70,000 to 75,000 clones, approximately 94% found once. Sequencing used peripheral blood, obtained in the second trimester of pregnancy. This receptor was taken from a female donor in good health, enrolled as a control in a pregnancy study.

The CDR3 loop is CASSSGGETQYF. The CDR3 DNA reads TGTGCCAGCAGTTCAGGGGGAGAGACCCAGTACTTC. The chain uses TRBV28 and TRBJ2-5, with 7 bases identical to TRBD1. V shed 4 bases, J shed 4 bases, and the junction held 0 bases outside the gene matches. The CDR3 runs to 12 residues. Germline V lookup: CDR1 MDHEN, CDR2 SYDVKM.